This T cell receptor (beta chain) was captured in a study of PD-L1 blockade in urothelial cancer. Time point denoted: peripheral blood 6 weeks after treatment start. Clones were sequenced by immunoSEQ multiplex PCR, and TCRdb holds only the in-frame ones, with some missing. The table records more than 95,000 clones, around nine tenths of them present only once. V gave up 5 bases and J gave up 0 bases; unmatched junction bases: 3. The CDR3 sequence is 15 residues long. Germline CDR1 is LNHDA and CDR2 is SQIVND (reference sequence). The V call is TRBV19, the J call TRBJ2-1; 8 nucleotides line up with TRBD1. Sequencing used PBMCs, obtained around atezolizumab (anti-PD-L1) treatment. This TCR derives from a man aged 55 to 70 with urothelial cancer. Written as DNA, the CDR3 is TGTGCCAGTAGTTACAGGGGGTACTCCTACAATGAGCAGTTCTTC. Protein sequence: CASSYRGYSYNEQFF.